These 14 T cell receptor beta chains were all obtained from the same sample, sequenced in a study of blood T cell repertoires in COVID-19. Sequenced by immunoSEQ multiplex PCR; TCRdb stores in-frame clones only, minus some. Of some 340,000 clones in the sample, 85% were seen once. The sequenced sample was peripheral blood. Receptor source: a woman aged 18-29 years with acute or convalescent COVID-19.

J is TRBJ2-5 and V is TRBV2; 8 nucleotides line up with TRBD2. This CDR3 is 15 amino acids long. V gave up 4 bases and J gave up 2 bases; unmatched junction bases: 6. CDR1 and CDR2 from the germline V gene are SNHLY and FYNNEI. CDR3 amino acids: CASSAIGGGQETQYF. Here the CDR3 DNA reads TGTGCCAGCAGTGCCATCGGGGGGGGGCAAGAGACCCAGTACTTC.

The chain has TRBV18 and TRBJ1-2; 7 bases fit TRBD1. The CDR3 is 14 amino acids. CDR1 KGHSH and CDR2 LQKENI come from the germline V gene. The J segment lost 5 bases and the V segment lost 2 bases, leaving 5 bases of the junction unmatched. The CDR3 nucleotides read TGTGCCAGCTCACCAGAAGGGGGCGCATATGGCTACACCTTC. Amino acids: CASSPEGGAYGYTF.

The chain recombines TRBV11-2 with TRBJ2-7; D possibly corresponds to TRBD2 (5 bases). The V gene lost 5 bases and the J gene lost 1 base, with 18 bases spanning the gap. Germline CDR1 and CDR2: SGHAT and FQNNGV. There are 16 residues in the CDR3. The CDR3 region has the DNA TGTGCCAGCAGCCGGGCGAATCAAAGACTATCCTACGAGCAGTACTTC. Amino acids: CASSRANQRLSYEQYF.

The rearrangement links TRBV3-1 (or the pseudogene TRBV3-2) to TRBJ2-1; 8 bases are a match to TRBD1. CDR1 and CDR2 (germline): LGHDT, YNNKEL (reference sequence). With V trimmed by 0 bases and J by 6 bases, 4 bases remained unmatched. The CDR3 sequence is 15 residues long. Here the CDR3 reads CASSQDLQGVNEQFF. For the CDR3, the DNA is TGTGCCAGCAGCCAAGATTTACAGGGGGTCAATGAGCAGTTCTTC.

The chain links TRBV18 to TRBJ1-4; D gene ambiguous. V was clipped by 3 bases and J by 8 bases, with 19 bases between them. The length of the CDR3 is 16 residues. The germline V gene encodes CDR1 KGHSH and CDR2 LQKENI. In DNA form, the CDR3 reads TGTGCCAGCTCACCTATAGCCGGAGTACTTGAGGAAAAACTGTTTTTT. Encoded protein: CASSPIAGVLEEKLFF.

In DNA form, the CDR3 reads TGTGCCAGTAGTGACTGGACCGAGGGAAATGAGCAGTTCTTC. Amino acids: CASSDWTEGNEQFF. The chain couples TRBV19 to TRBJ2-1; D might be TRBD2 (5 bases). Trimming pared 5 bases from V and 7 bases from J, leaving 15 bases between. This CDR3 has 14 residues. CDR1 LNHDA and CDR2 SQIVND come from the germline V gene (reference sequence).

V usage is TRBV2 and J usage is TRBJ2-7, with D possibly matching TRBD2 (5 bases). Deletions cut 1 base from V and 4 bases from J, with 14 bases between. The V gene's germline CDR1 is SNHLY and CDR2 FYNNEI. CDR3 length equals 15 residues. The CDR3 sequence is CASSEGSGVEYEQYF. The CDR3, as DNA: TGTGCCAGCAGTGAAGGTTCCGGGGTCGAGTACGAGCAGTACTTC. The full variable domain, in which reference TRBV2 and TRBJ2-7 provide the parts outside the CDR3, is EPEVTQTPSHQVTQMGQEVILRCVPISNHLYFYWYRQILGQKVEFLVSFYNNEISEKSEIFDDQFSVERPDGSNFTLKIRSTKLEDSAMYFCASSEGSGVEYEQYFGPGTRLTVT.

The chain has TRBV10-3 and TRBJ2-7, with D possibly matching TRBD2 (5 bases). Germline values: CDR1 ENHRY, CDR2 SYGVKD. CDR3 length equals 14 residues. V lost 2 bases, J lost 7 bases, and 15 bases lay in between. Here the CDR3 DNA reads TGTGCCATCAGTGAGGCCAGCGGCTTAGGGGAGCAGTACTTC. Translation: CAISEASGLGEQYF.

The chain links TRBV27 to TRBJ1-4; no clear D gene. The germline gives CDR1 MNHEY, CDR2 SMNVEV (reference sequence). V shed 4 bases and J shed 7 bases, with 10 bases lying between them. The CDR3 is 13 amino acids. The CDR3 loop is CASSWREGEKLFF. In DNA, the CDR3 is TGTGCCAGCAGTTGGCGGGAAGGTGAAAAACTGTTTTTT.

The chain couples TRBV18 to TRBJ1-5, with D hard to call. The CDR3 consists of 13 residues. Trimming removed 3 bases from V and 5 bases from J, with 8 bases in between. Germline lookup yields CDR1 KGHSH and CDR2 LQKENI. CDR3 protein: CASSPLEDQPQHF. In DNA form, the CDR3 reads TGTGCCAGCTCACCCCTAGAAGATCAGCCCCAGCATTTT.

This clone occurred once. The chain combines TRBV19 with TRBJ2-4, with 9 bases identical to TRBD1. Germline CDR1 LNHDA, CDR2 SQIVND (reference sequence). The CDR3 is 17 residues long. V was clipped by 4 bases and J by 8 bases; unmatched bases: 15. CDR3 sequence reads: CASSSMSPGTGIDIQYF. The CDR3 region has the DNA TGTGCCAGTAGTAGTATGTCTCCCGGGACAGGGATTGACATTCAGTACTTC.

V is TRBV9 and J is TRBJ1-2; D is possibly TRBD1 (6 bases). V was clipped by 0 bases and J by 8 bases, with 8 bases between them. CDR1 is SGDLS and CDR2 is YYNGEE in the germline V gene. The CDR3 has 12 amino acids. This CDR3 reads CASSVVQGGYTF. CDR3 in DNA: TGTGCCAGCAGCGTAGTACAGGGAGGCTACACCTTC.

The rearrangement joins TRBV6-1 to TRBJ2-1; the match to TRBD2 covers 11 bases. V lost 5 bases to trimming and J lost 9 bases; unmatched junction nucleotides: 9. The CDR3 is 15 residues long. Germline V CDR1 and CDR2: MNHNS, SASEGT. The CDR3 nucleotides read TGTGCCAGCAGTTTCCTAGCGGGGGGACAAGGTGAGCAGTTCTTC. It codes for CASSFLAGGQGEQFF.

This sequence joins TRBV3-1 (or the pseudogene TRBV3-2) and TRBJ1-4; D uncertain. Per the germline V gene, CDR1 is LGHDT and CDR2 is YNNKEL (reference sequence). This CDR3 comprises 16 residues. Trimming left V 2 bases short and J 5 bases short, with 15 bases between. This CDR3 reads CASSQNRAGLNEKLFF. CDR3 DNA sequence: TGTGCCAGCAGCCAAAATCGGGCCGGACTAAATGAAAAACTGTTTTTT.